The 28 T cell receptor beta chains below were found in one sample sequenced in a study of blood T cell repertoires in COVID-19. The table came from immunoSEQ multiplex PCR; TCRdb's copy has only in-frame clones and leaves some out. The sample has roughly 100,000 clones; about 91% are singletons. The sequenced material came from peripheral blood. Receptor source: a human donor in a cohort sampled during active COVID-19.

The rearrangement joins TRBV19 to TRBJ1-5; tentative D call: TRBD1 (6 bases). V was trimmed by 5 bases and J by 0 bases, leaving 11 bases between them. Germline V gives CDR1 LNHDA, CDR2 SQIVND (reference sequence). This CDR3 spans 15 amino acids. CDR3 bases: TGTGCCAGTAGTTTGACAGGCTATAGCAATCAGCCCCAGCATTTT. It specifies CASSLTGYSNQPQHF.

The rearrangement uses TRBV10-2 and TRBJ2-3, with no clear D. The ends were cut back, 0 bases at V and 0 bases at J, with 4 bases in the middle. CDR1 is WSHSY, CDR2 SAAADI, per germline. CDR3 length equals 14 residues. The CDR3 reads CASSESHSTDTQYF. The CDR3 DNA reads as TGCGCCAGCAGTGAGTCTCATAGCACAGATACGCAGTATTTT.

The chain recombines TRBV3-1 (or the pseudogene TRBV3-2) with TRBJ2-2, with 10 bases lining up with TRBD1. Germline CDR1 reads LGHDT; CDR2 reads YNNKEL (reference sequence). With 8 bases clipped from V and 3 bases from J, the junction kept 3 bases outside the gene matches. CDR3 length equals 14 residues. The CDR3 DNA follows: TGTGCCAGCCGACAGGGGGCGGACACCGGGGAGCTGTTTTTT. Translating it yields CASRQGADTGELFF.

The CDR3 here is CASSEATGLGGVKQYF. CDR3 DNA: TGTGCCAGCAGTGAAGCGACGGGACTAGGGGGAGTAAAGCAGTACTTC. This sequence joins TRBV6-1 and TRBJ2-7, with 8 bases fitting TRBD2. Germline CDR1 and CDR2: MNHNS and SASEGT. V lost 0 bases and J lost 8; bases outside the gene matches: 12. The CDR3 is 16 amino acids.

This clone has only one observation. This chain uses TRBV15 with TRBJ1-1; 7 bases are a match to TRBD1. With 5 bases clipped from V and 6 bases from J, the junction kept 12 bases outside the gene matches. Germline V lookup: CDR1 LNHNV, CDR2 YYDKDF (reference sequence). The CDR3 sequence is 15 residues long. CDR3 loop: CATSARDSYHSEAFF. CDR3 in DNA: TGTGCCACCAGCGCCCGGGACAGCTACCACTCTGAAGCTTTCTTT. The complete variable domain, with remaining parts taken from reference TRBV15 and TRBJ1-1, reads DAMVIQNPRYQVTQFGKPVTLSCSQTLNHNVMYWYQQKSSQAPKLLFHYYDKDFNNEADTPDNFQSRRPNTSFCFLDIRSPGLGDTAMYLCATSARDSYHSEAFFGQGTRLTVV.

The V and J genes are TRBV5-4 and TRBJ1-3; no firm D call. The CDR3 totals 15 residues. CDR1 and CDR2 from the germline V gene are SGHNT and YYREEE (reference sequence). Trimming stripped 0 bases from V and 0 bases from J, with 7 bases between. For the CDR3, the DNA is TGTGCCAGCAGCTTGGACCGGAGCTCTGGAAACACCATATATTTT. This translates into CASSLDRSSGNTIYF.

This chain's CDR3 is CASSPHGQYTGELFF. CDR3 bases: TGTGCCAGCAGCCCCCATGGACAGTACACCGGGGAGCTGTTTTTT. The V and J genes are TRBV7-7 and TRBJ2-2, with a possible D match to TRBD1 (6 bases). CDR3 length equals 15 residues. CDR1 and CDR2 from the germline V gene are SSHAT and FNYEAQ (reference sequence). V was trimmed by 5 bases and J by 3 bases, leaving 13 bases between them.

The CDR3 is CASSLLPLAGGDTDTQYF. The DNA of the CDR3 is TGTGCCAGCAGCTTACTGCCTCTAGCGGGAGGAGACACAGATACGCAGTATTTT. The rearrangement uses TRBV7-2 and TRBJ2-3; 11 bases align to TRBD2. CDR1 SGHTA and CDR2 FQGNSA come from the germline V gene. V gave up 2 bases and J gave up 2 bases; unmatched junction bases: 9. The CDR3 extends over 18 amino acids.

This chain connects TRBV6-5 to TRBJ1-1; possible D gene TRBD1, 6 bases. Deletions cut 5 bases from V and 6 bases from J, with 16 bases between. CDR3 length: 14 amino acids. Germline V gives CDR1 MNHEY, CDR2 SVGAGI. CDR3 region: CASSPYRVMAEAFF. In nucleotides, the CDR3 is TGTGCCAGCAGTCCATACAGGGTAATGGCTGAAGCTTTCTTT.

The chain recombines TRBV6-6 with TRBJ1-1, with 7 nucleotides matching TRBD1. Germline assignment: CDR1 MNHNY and CDR2 SVGAGI (reference sequence). This CDR3 comprises 16 residues. V lost 4 bases, J lost 0 bases, and 8 bases stayed unmatched. CDR3 nucleotide sequence: TGTGCCAGCAGTTCCAACTTGGGACAGCTGAACACTGAAGCTTTCTTT. Translating it yields CASSSNLGQLNTEAFF.

The CDR3 protein is CASSLEGAGYTEAFF. Here the CDR3 DNA reads TGCGCCAGCAGCTTGGAAGGGGCCGGTTACACTGAAGCTTTCTTT. The chain recombines TRBV5-1 with TRBJ1-1; D might be TRBD1 (5 bases). Germline CDR1 is SGHRS and CDR2 is YFSETQ. V was shortened by 0 bases and J by 3 bases, with 12 bases between the two germline ends. The CDR3 length is 15 residues. The full variable domain, rest sourced from reference TRBV5-1 and TRBJ1-1, is KAGVTQTPRYLIKTRGQQVTLSCSPISGHRSVSWYQQTPGQGLQFLFEYFSETQRNKGNFPGRFSGRQFSNSRSEMNVSTLELGDSALYLCASSLEGAGYTEAFFGQGTRLTVV.

The chain is built from TRBV19 and TRBJ1-1, with unresolved D. The CDR3 spans 17 residues. CDR1 LNHDA and CDR2 SQIVND come from the germline V gene (reference sequence). The V gene lost 3 bases and the J gene lost 0 bases, with 17 bases spanning the gap. Here the CDR3 DNA reads TGTGCCAGTAGTATGGGGAGCGGAGAACTGATGAACACTGAAGCTTTCTTT. Translating gives CASSMGSGELMNTEAFF.

The chain links TRBV7-9 to TRBJ2-2; D is possibly TRBD1 (6 bases). CDR1 is SEHNR and CDR2 is FQNEAQ in the germline V gene (reference sequence). V was shortened by 3 bases and J by 5 bases, with 10 bases between the two germline ends. This CDR3 is built from 14 residues. The CDR3 protein is CASSFTGWTGELFF. The CDR3 nucleotides are TGTGCCAGCAGCTTTACAGGGTGGACCGGGGAGCTGTTTTTT.

The chain is built from TRBV27 and TRBJ2-2; 8 bases agree with TRBD2. Germline assignment: CDR1 MNHEY and CDR2 SMNVEV (reference sequence). V gave up 8 bases and J gave up 5 bases; unmatched junction bases: 13. This CDR3 has 16 amino acids. The CDR3 loop reads CASGSGTRVRTGELFF. The CDR3, as DNA: TGTGCCAGCGGATCCGGGACTAGAGTTAGGACCGGGGAGCTGTTTTTT.

The chain is built from TRBV20-1 and TRBJ2-2; D gene uncertain. The CDR3 covers 11 residues. Trimming pared 3 bases from V and 7 bases from J, leaving 6 bases between. Germline V gene lookup returns CDR1 DFQATT and CDR2 SNEGSKA (reference sequence). The CDR3 loop reads CSARTLGELFF. In nucleotides, the CDR3 is TGCAGTGCTAGGACTCTCGGGGAGCTGTTTTTT.

This chain links TRBV28 with TRBJ2-7, with D possibly being TRBD1 (6 bases). The CDR3 is made up of 15 amino acids. V was shortened by 6 bases and J by 0 bases, with 15 bases between the two germline ends. CDR1 and CDR2 (germline): MDHEN, SYDVKM. The DNA for the CDR3 is TGTGCCAGCAGGCCCACAGGGATTTCCTCCTACGAGCAGTACTTC. As protein: CASRPTGISSYEQYF.

V gene TRBV19 combines with J gene TRBJ1-1; TRBD1 agrees at 7 bases. V dropped 5 bases and J dropped 0; count of bases not matched to a gene: 6. Germline CDR1 reads LNHDA; CDR2 reads SQIVND (reference sequence). This CDR3 has 15 residues. The CDR3 nucleotides are TGTGCCAGTAGTCCCGACAGGGCAATGAACACTGAAGCTTTCTTT. Protein product: CASSPDRAMNTEAFF.

The table lists this clone with a few counts. The chain links TRBV4-1 to TRBJ2-7; 8 positions agree with TRBD1. There are 15 residues in the CDR3. CDR1 and CDR2 from the germline V gene are MGHRA and YSYEKL. V lost 1 base, J lost 7 bases, and 9 bases stayed unmatched. Here the CDR3 reads CASSQVGDRFREQYF. The CDR3 bases are TGCGCCAGCAGCCAAGTTGGGGACAGGTTTCGTGAGCAGTACTTC.

The chain carries TRBV29-1 and TRBJ2-1; a weak D match, TRBD2 (7 bases). V lost 4 bases to trimming and J lost 7 bases, with 17 bases between them. The CDR3 contains 14 residues. Looked up from germline, CDR1 is SQVTM and CDR2 is ANQGSEA. The CDR3, as DNA: TGCAGCGTTGGAAGACAGGTGGGAGGGAATGAGCAGTTCTTC. This sequence encodes CSVGRQVGGNEQFF.

The rearrangement uses TRBV19 and TRBJ2-7, with 9 positions matching TRBD1. The CDR3 contains 15 residues. V lost 6 bases to trimming and J lost 2 bases; unmatched junction nucleotides: 8. The V gene's germline CDR1 is LNHDA and CDR2 SQIVND (reference sequence). The CDR3 bases are TGTGCCAGTAGCCCGCGGACAGGGGCACCCTACGAGCAGTACTTC. Protein: CASSPRTGAPYEQYF.

The gene calls are TRBV3-1 (or the pseudogene TRBV3-2) and TRBJ1-1; 8 bases line up with TRBD1. Germline CDR1 is LGHDT and CDR2 is YNNKEL (reference sequence). The CDR3 is 14 residues long. J lost 1 base, V lost 5 bases, and 3 bases had no gene match. The chain's CDR3 is CASSEQGENTEAFF. CDR3 DNA sequence: TGTGCCAGCAGCGAACAGGGGGAGAACACTGAAGCTTTCTTT.

The gene calls are TRBV5-1 and TRBJ2-1; a weak D match, TRBD2 (6 bases). This CDR3 spans 16 amino acids. V was clipped by 3 bases and J by 0 bases, with 13 bases between them. Germline V CDR1 and CDR2: SGHRS, YFSETQ. The CDR3 DNA sequence: TGCGCCAGCAGCTGGAGGGGACCTAGCTCCTACAATGAGCAGTTCTTC. It is translated as CASSWRGPSSYNEQFF.

V and J are TRBV28 and TRBJ1-2; the D gene is possibly TRBD1 (6 bases). Trimming shortened V by 8 bases and J by 8 bases, and 24 bases separated the two germline ends. The CDR3 sequence is 15 residues long. CDR1 MDHEN and CDR2 SYDVKM come from the germline V gene. CDR3 in DNA: TGTGCCAGCTTACAGGGTGGCGGGGGTCATGACGGCTACACCTTC. It encodes CASLQGGGGHDGYTF.

In this sample, this clone turned up a few times. The chain carries TRBV18 and TRBJ2-1; D gene unclear. This CDR3 region has 16 residues. V was clipped by 3 bases and J by 2 bases, with 14 bases between them. Germline CDR1 reads KGHSH; CDR2 reads LQKENI. DNA for the CDR3: TGTGCCAGCTCACCTAAAACTTCGTCTACCTACAATGAGCAGTTCTTC. Translated: CASSPKTSSTYNEQFF.

The rearrangement links TRBV6-6 to TRBJ2-5; TRBD2 matches 7 bases. Germline V CDR1 and CDR2: MNHNY, SVGAGI (reference sequence). This CDR3 spans 13 amino acids. With 0 bases clipped from V and 7 bases from J, the junction kept 2 bases outside the gene matches. The CDR3 is CASSYSPGGTQYF. CDR3 DNA sequence: TGTGCCAGCAGTTACTCCCCGGGAGGGACCCAGTACTTC.

This chain joins TRBV6-6 and TRBJ2-7; D may be TRBD1 (6 bases). Trimming left V 6 bases short and J 1 base short, with 10 bases between. Germline assignment: CDR1 MNHNY and CDR2 SVGAGI (reference sequence). CDR3 length: 13 amino acids. The DNA for the CDR3 is TGTGCCAGCAGCCTAGGACAGTCCTACGAGCAGTACTTC. Protein product: CASSLGQSYEQYF.

The genes are TRBV28 and TRBJ2-7; unclear D gene. This CDR3 region has 13 residues. Germline V gives CDR1 MDHEN, CDR2 SYDVKM. Trimming cost V 3 bases and J 4 bases, with 10 bases left between them. CDR3 sequence: CASSFRARYEQYF. The CDR3, as DNA: TGTGCCAGCAGTTTCCGCGCTAGATACGAGCAGTACTTC.

V is TRBV5-6 and J is TRBJ1-2; 12 nucleotides agree with TRBD1. The CDR3 is 15 amino acids. Unmatched junction bases numbered 12, after V lost 5 bases and J lost 10 bases. CDR1 and CDR2 (germline): SGHDT, YYEEEE. The CDR3 DNA sequence: TGTGCCAGCAGACTGGGGTTCGGGACAGGGGGCGACTACACCTTC. This gives the protein CASRLGFGTGGDYTF.